The rows below give T cell receptor beta chains drawn from one sample of a study of early T cells in non-severe SARS-CoV-2 infection. TCRdb re-analysed the 5' RACE reads in MiXCR, keeping a single row per CDR3 protein. Found here are roughly 50,000 distinct CDR3 sequences, roughly 9.3% of them singletons; the top ten hold 15%. Sample: whole blood. These receptors were obtained from an adult who was a healthcare worker with PCR-confirmed SARS-CoV-2 infection or an uninfected control (not recorded which). The CDR3 runs from the conserved cysteine through the conserved F or W. Fields, in order: V gene, J gene, clone size, D gene, CDR3 DNA, CDR3 protein. The D gene is left open where the match is weak. Clone size appears in some rows only: once, few, many, or a class for an expanded clone.

TRBV7-2	TRBJ2-5	.	.	TGTGCCAGCAGCTTAGCGCTGACCAACCAAGAGACCCAGTACTTC	CASSLALTNQETQYF
TRBV2	TRBJ1-5	few	.	TGTGCCAGCAGGCCCTCTGGGATTTTTCTCGATCAGCCCCAGCATTTT	CASRPSGIFLDQPQHF
TRBV6-2/TRBV6-3	TRBJ2-7	few	.	TGTGCCAGCAGTTATTTTGGGAATTCCTACGAGCAGTACTTC	CASSYFGNSYEQYF
TRBV5-5	TRBJ1-1	many	.	TGTGCCAGCAGCTTGGTTTTTGGGACACAAGCTTTCTTT	CASSLVFGTQAFF
TRBV7-8	TRBJ2-7	.	.	TGTGCCAGCAGCTTAGCCGGCGTCTCCTACGAGCAGTACTTC	CASSLAGVSYEQYF
TRBV6-2/TRBV6-3	TRBJ2-1	few	TRBD2	TGTGCCAGCAGTTATTCTAGCGGCCCCTACAATGAGCAGTTCTTC	CASSYSSGPYNEQFF
TRBV7-8	TRBJ2-1	many	.	TGTGCCAGCAGCTTAAGGCCGGGGAGGACAATGCGGGAGCAGTTCTTC	CASSLRPGRTMREQFF
TRBV7-9	TRBJ2-2	many	TRBD2	TGTGCCAGCAGCTTAGTAATGGGTCTGGGACTAGAAACCGGGGAGCTGTTTTTT	CASSLVMGLGLETGELFF
TRBV28	TRBJ2-3	many	.	TGTGCCAGCAGTTTATCGGATTTGCTAGTTATGGATACGCAGTATTTT	CASSLSDLLVMDTQYF
TRBV12-5	TRBJ2-7	once	.	TGTGCTAGTGGTTTGGGTACAGGATCCTACGAGCAGTACTTC	CASGLGTGSYEQYF
TRBV20-1	TRBJ2-1	many	TRBD2	TGCAGTGCTAGCCGGATCGGACTAGCTGGGGAGCAGTTCTTC	CSASRIGLAGEQFF
TRBV9	TRBJ2-1	few	TRBD2	TGTGCCAGCAGCGTACGTAGGGGTCTAGCGGGAGAAGGGGAGCAGTTCTTC	CASSVRRGLAGEGEQFF
TRBV19	TRBJ2-3	.	.	TGTGCCATTAGTATCTTGACTACCGGACGGCCAGATACAGATACGCAGTATTTT	CAISILTTGRPDTDTQYF
TRBV5-1	TRBJ2-5	many	TRBD2	TGCGCCAGCAGCCCTGTGGGACTAGCGGGAGCAGGAGAAGAGACCCAGTACTTC	CASSPVGLAGAGEETQYF
TRBV6-6	TRBJ2-2	few	TRBD1	TGTGCCAGCAGAACTGGGACAGCAAAGAACACCGGGGAGCTGTTTTTT	CASRTGTAKNTGELFF
TRBV4-1	TRBJ2-5	.	TRBD2	TGCGCCAGCAGCCAAGACGTGACTAGCGGGAGAGGGTCCCAGTACTTC	CASSQDVTSGRGSQYF
TRBV9	TRBJ2-1	many	TRBD2	TGTGCCAGCACCGGGTCTAGCGGGAGTTACAATGAGCAGTTCTTC	CASTGSSGSYNEQFF
TRBV5-1	TRBJ2-7	.	TRBD1	TGCGCCAGCAGCTTTGACAGGGAAACCTACGAGCAGTACTTC	CASSFDRETYEQYF
TRBV29-1	TRBJ1-1	few	.	TGCAGCGGGATCCCCGGGTTGGAGACTGAAGCTTTCTTT	CSGIPGLETEAFF
TRBV7-8	TRBJ2-5	many	TRBD2	TGTGCCAGCACCTTAAGGTCGGCTAGCGGGAAAGAGACCCAGTACTTC	CASTLRSASGKETQYF
TRBV21-1	TRBJ2-7	.	.	TGTGCCAGCAGCAGCGAAGAGAGGGACGAGCAGTACTTC	CASSSEERDEQYF
TRBV6-6	TRBJ1-2	few	TRBD1	TGTGCCAGCAGGAACAGGGGGACAGGGGCCGATGGCTACACCTTC	CASRNRGTGADGYTF
TRBV5-5	TRBJ1-4	many	TRBD1	TGTGCCAGCAGCTCGACAGGGGCAACTAATGAAAAACTGTTTTTT	CASSSTGATNEKLFF
TRBV10-3	TRBJ2-5	.	.	TGTGCCATCAGTTCACAGGGAACGGAGACCCAGTACTTC	CAISSQGTETQYF
TRBV20-1	TRBJ2-2	many	TRBD2	TGCAGTGCTAGAGATCAGGTGGGAGGGCCGAACACCGGGGAGCTGTTTTTT	CSARDQVGGPNTGELFF
TRBV7-9	TRBJ1-4	.	TRBD1	TGTGCCAGCAGCCCGGGACAGGGGTCTGAAAAACTGTTTTTT	CASSPGQGSEKLFF
TRBV7-2	TRBJ2-1	few	.	TGTGCCAGCAGCCGAGCAGGGTCTACCTACAATGAGCAGTTCTTC	CASSRAGSTYNEQFF
TRBV28	TRBJ1-1	many	TRBD1	TGTGCCAGCACGCCAGGGGGCAGGGCTTTCTTT	CASTPGGRAFF
TRBV20-1	TRBJ2-3	many	.	TGCAGTGCTAGACAAAGAGTCGCTGCGGCAGATACGCAGTATTTT	CSARQRVAAADTQYF
TRBV19	TRBJ1-6	.	.	TGTGCCAGTGACCCGGGACGGCCCAATTCACCCCTCCACTTT	CASDPGRPNSPLHF
TRBV4-2	TRBJ2-6	.	.	TGTGCCAGCAGCCAGGACCCGGGGCAGATCGTATCTGGGGCCAACGTCCTGACTTTC	CASSQDPGQIVSGANVLTF
TRBV9	TRBJ2-1	.	TRBD2	TGTGCCAGCAGCGTAGCTCCAGCGGGAGGGGGTGAGCAGTTCTTC	CASSVAPAGGGEQFF
TRBV28	TRBJ2-2	many	TRBD1	TGTGCCAGCAGTTCTCAGGACAGGGGGCTGAGCGGGGAGCTGTTTTTT	CASSSQDRGLSGELFF
TRBV6-1	TRBJ1-1	.	.	TGTGCCAGCTGCAGGGGTGTGAACACTGAAGCTTTCTTT	CASCRGVNTEAFF
TRBV7-2	TRBJ2-1	few	.	TGTGCCAGCAGACTACGGTCAAACAATGAGCAGTTCTTC	CASRLRSNNEQFF
TRBV30	TRBJ2-3	many	.	TGTGCCTGGAGGGGGATGATAGGGGTAGATACGCAGTATTTT	CAWRGMIGVDTQYF
TRBV29-1	TRBJ2-7	many	.	TGCAGCGTTGCCGGGGAGGCCTCCTACGAGCAGTACTTC	CSVAGEASYEQYF
TRBV4-1	TRBJ1-1	many	TRBD1	TGCGCCAGCAGCCCCGGACAGGGGACAAAGAACACTGAAGCTTTCTTT	CASSPGQGTKNTEAFF
TRBV29-1	TRBJ2-7	many	TRBD1	TGCAGCATGGGACAGGGGGCAAGCGAGCAGTACTTC	CSMGQGASEQYF
TRBV6-2/TRBV6-3	TRBJ2-2	many	TRBD2	TGTGCCAGCAGTCCCCGGGTAGCGGGAGCCTCCGGGGAGCTGTTTTTT	CASSPRVAGASGELFF
TRBV20-1	TRBJ2-7	many	.	TGCAGTGCTCCCACTAGCTCAGCCTACGAGCAGTACTTC	CSAPTSSAYEQYF
TRBV27	TRBJ2-7	.	TRBD1	TGTGCCAGCAGCAGGACAGGACCCTACGAGCAGTACTTC	CASSRTGPYEQYF
TRBV7-9	TRBJ1-6	.	.	TGTGCCAGCAGGCCGGGGCAGGGAAATTCACCCCTCCACTTT	CASRPGQGNSPLHF
TRBV7-2	TRBJ2-5	many	TRBD2	TGTGCCAGCAGCTTAAATAACGGGGGGAGGGCGACCCAGTACTTC	CASSLNNGGRATQYF
TRBV7-2	TRBJ2-7	many	TRBD1	TGTGCCAGCAGCCTAACAGGGGGCCGGGAGCAGTACTTC	CASSLTGGREQYF
TRBV7-9	TRBJ1-6	many	TRBD1	TGTGCCAGCAGCTTAGTCCCTTTAGCCCAGGACAGGGGGCATAATTCACCCCTCCACTTT	CASSLVPLAQDRGHNSPLHF
TRBV5-1	TRBJ2-5	.	TRBD1	TGCGCCAGCAGCAAGGGACAGGGGGCGCTTGGCCAAGAGACCCAGTACTTC	CASSKGQGALGQETQYF